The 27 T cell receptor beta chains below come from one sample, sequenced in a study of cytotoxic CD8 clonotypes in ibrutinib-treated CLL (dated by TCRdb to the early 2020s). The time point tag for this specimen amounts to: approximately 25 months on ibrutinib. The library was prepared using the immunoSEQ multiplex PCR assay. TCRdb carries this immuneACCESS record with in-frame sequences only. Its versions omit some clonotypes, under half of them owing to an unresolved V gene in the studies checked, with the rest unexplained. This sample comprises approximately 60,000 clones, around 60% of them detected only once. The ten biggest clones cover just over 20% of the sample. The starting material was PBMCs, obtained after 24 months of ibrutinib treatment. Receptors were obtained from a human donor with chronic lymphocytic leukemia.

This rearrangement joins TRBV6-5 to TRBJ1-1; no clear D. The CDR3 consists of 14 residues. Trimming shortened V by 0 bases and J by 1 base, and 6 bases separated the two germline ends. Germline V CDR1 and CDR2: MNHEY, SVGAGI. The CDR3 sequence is CASSYSDPNTEAFF. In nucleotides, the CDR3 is TGTGCCAGCAGTTACTCGGACCCGAACACTGAAGCTTTCTTT.

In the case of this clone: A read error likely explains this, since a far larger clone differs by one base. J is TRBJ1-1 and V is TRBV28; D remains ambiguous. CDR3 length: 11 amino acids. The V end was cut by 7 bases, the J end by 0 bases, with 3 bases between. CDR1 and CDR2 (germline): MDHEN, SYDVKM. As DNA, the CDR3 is TGTGCCAGCACGGTGAACACTGAAGCTTTCTTT. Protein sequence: CASTVNTEAFF.

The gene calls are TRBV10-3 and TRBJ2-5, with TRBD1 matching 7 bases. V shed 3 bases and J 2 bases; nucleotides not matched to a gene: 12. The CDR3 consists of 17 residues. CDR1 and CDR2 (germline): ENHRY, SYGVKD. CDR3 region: CAISELGMVQGQETQYF. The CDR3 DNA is TGTGCCATCAGTGAACTAGGGATGGTACAGGGGCAAGAGACCCAGTACTTC.

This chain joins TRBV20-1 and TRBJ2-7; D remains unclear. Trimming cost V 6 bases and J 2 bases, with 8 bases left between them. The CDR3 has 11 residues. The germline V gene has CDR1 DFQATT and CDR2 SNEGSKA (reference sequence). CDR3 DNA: TGCAGTGCCGTGAATCCCTACGAGCAGTACGTC. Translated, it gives CSAVNPYEQYV.

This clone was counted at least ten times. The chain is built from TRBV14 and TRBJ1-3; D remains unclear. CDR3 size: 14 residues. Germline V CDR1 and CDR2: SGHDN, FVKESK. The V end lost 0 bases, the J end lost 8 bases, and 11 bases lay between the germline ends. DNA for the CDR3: TGTGCCAGCAGCCAAGATTTCGGGTGGGACACCATATATTTT. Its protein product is CASSQDFGWDTIYF.

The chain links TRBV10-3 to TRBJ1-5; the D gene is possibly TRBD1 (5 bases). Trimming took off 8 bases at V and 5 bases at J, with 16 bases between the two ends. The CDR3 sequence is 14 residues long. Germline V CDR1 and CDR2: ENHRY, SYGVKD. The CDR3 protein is CAIGTSRGDQPQHF. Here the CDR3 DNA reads TGTGCCATCGGTACGTCCCGGGGGGATCAGCCCCAGCATTTT.

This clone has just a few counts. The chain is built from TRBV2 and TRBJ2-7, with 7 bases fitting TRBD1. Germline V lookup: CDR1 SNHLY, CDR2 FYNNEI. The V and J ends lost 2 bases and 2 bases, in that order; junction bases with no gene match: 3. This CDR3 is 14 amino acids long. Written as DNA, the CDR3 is TGTGCCAGCAGTGAAACAGGGGCCACCTACGAGCAGTACTTC. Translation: CASSETGATYEQYF. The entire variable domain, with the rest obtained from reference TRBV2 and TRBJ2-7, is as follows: EPEVTQTPSHQVTQMGQEVILRCVPISNHLYFYWYRQILGQKVEFLVSFYNNEISEKSEIFDDQFSVERPDGSNFTLKIRSTKLEDSAMYFCASSETGATYEQYFGPGTRLTVT.

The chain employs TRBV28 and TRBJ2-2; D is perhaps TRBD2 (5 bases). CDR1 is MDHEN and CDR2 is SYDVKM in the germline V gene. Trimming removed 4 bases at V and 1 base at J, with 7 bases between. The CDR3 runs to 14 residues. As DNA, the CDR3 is TGTGCCAGCAGTTCTGGACTGAACACCGGGGAGCTGTTTTTT. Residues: CASSSGLNTGELFF.

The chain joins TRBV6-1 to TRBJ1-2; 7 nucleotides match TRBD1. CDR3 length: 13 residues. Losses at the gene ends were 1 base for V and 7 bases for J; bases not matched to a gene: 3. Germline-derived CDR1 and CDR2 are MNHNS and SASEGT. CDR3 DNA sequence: TGTGCCAGCAGTGAAGGGGACAGACGTGGCTACACCTTC. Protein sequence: CASSEGDRRGYTF.

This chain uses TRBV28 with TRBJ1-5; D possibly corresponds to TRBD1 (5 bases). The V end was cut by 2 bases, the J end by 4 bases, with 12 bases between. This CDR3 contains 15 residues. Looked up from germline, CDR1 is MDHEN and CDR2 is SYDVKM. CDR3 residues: CASSLRPGPNQPQHF. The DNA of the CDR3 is TGTGCCAGCAGTTTAAGGCCGGGGCCTAATCAGCCCCAGCATTTT.

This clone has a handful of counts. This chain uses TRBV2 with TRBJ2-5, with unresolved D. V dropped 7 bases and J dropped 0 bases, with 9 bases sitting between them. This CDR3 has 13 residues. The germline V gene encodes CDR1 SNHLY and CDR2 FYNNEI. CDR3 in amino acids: CASTRTYQETQYF. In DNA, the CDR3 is TGTGCCAGCACCCGAACCTACCAAGAGACCCAGTACTTC.

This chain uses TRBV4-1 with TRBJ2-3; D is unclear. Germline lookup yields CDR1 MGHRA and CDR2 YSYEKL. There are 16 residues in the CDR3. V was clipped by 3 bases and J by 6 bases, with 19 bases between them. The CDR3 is CASSQSHPQWRDTQYF. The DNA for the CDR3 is TGCGCCAGCAGCCAGAGCCATCCCCAATGGCGGGATACGCAGTATTTT.

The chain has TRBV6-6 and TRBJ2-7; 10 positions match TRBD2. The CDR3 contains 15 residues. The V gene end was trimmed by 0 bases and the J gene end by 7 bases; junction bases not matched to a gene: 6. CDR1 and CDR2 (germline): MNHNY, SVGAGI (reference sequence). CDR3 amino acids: CASSYSSGGLWEQYV. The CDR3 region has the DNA TGTGCCAGCAGTTACTCTAGCGGGGGGCTATGGGAGCAGTACGTC.

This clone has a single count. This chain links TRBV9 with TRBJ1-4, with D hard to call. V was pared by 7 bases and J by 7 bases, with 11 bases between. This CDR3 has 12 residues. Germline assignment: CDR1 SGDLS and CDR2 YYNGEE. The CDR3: CASGRDGEKLFF. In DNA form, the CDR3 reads TGTGCCAGCGGACGTGACGGTGAAAAACTGTTTTTT.

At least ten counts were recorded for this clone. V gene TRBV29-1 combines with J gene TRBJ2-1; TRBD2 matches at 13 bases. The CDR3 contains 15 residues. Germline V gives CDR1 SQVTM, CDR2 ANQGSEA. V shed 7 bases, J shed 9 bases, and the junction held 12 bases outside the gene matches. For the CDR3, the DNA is TGCAGCGCTGACGAACTAGCGGGGGGGCCCGGTGAGCAGTTCTTC. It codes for CSADELAGGPGEQFF.

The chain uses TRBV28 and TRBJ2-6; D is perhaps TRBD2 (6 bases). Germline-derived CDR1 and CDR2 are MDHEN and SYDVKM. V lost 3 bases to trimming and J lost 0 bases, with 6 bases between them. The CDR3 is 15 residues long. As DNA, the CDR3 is TGTGCCAGCAGTTTGGGGGGCTCTGGGGCCAACGTCCTGACTTTC. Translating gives CASSLGGSGANVLTF.

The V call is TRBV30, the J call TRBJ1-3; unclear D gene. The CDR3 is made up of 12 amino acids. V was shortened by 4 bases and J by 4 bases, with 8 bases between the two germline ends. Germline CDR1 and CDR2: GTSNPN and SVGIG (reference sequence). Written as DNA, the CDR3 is TGTGCCTGGAAAGGGATCGGAAACACCATATATTTT. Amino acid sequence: CAWKGIGNTIYF.

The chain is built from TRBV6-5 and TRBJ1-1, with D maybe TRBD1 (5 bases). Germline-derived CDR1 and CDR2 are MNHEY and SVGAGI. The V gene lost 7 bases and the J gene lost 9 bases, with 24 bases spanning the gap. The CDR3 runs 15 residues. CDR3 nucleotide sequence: TGTGCCAGCACCAACGGGGGACGGACGTTAGTTCAAGCTTTCTTT. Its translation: CASTNGGRTLVQAFF.

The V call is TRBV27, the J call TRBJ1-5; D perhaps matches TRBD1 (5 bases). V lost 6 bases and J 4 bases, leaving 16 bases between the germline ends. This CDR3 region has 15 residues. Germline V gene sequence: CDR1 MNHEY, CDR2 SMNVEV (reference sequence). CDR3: CASRPDSNNNQPQHF. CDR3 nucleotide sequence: TGTGCCAGCAGACCAGACAGTAACAATAATCAGCCCCAGCATTTT.

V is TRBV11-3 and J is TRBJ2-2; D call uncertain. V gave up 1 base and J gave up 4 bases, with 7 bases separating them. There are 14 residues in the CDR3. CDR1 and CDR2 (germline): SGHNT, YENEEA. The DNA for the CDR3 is TGTGCCAGCAGCTTAGCGGCCTCCACCGGGGAGCTGTTTTTT. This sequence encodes CASSLAASTGELFF.

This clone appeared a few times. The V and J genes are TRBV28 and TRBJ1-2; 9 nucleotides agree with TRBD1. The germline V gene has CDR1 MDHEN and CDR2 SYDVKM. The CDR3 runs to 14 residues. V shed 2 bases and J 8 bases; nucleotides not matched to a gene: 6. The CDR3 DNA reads TGTGCCAGCAGTTTAGGGAACAGGGGGCGAGGCTACACCTTC. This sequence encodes CASSLGNRGRGYTF.

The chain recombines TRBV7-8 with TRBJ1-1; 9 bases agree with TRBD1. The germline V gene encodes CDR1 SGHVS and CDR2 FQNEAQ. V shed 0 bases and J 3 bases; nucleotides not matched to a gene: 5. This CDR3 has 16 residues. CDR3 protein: CASSLAQDRGYTEAFF. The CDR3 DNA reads TGTGCCAGCAGCTTAGCGCAGGACAGGGGCTACACTGAAGCTTTCTTT. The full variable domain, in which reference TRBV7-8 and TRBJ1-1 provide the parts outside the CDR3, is GAGVSQSPRYKVAKRGQDVALRCDPISGHVSLFWYQQALGQGPEFLTYFQNEAQLDKSGLPSDRFFAERPEGSVSTLKIQRTQQEDSAVYLCASSLAQDRGYTEAFFGQGTRLTVV.

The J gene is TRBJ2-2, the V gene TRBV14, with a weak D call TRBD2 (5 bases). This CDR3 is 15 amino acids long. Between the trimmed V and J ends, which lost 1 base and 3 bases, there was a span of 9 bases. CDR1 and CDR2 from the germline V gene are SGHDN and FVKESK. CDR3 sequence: CASSQASGYTGELFF. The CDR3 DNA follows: TGTGCCAGCAGCCAAGCGAGCGGCTACACCGGGGAGCTGTTTTTT.

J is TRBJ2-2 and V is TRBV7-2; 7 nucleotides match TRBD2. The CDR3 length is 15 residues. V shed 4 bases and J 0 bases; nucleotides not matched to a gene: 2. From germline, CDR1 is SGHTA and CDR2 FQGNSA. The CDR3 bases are TGTGCCAGCAGCTCAGCGGGAACGAACACCGGGGAGCTGTTTTTT. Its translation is CASSSAGTNTGELFF.

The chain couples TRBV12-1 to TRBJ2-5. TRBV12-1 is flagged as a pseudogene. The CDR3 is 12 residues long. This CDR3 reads CASSYGQETQYF. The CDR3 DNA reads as TGTGCCAGCAGCTACGGACAAGAGACCCAGTACTTC.

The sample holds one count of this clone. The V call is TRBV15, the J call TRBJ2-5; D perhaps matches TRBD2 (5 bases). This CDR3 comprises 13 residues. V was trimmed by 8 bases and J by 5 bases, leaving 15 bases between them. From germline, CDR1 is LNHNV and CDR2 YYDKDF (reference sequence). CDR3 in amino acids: CATGSLGSETQYF. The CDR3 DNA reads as TGTGCCACCGGGAGCCTCGGGTCGGAGACCCAGTACTTC.

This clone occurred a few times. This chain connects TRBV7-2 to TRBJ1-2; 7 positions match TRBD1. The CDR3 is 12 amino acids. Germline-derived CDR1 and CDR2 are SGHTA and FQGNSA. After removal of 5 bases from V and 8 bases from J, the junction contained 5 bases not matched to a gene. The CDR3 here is CASSMTGRGYTF. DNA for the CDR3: TGTGCCAGCAGCATGACAGGGCGCGGCTACACCTTC.